This T cell receptor beta chain stems from a study of cytomegalovirus exposure and HLA in healthy donors. TCRdb's table, derived via immunoSEQ multiplex PCR, lists solely in-frame clones and lacks some. This table has tens of thousands of clones, about 97% appearing once. Germline V lookup: CDR1 MDHEN, CDR2 SYDVKM. The V end lost 6 bases, the J end lost 5 bases, and 22 bases lay between the germline ends. This CDR3 has 16 residues. As to this clone: The antigen is undetermined.

Separation from the roughly 670-subject first cohort characterized the roughly 120-subject validation cohort, to which the donors belonged. Findings and limits, study-wide: The study recorded about 150 TCR beta chains that were cytomegalovirus-associated.

This chain uses TRBV28 with TRBJ2-5; TRBD2 might be the D (6 bases). The clonotype originates from a woman younger than 30 in good health and CMV-seropositive. Sequenced input: PBMCs. The CDR3 nucleotides read TGTGCCAGCAGACCTAAGACAGCTCCCCGGGGGGAGACCCAGTACTTC. The encoded protein is CASRPKTAPRGETQYF.